The rows below give T cell receptor beta chains drawn from one sample of a study of T-cell memory formation after mild COVID-19. From the 5' RACE reads, TCRdb called clonotypes with MiXCR, one entry per CDR3 protein. Among some 68,000 distinct CDR3 sequences listed, around 15% were seen once. The sequenced sample was PBMCs or a T cell subset sorted from them (not recorded which). The receptors stem from an adult woman who had mild COVID-19 (a few samples of this study predate the infection). Cell type and time point are not known. Both conserved end residues are trimmed from each CDR3. A D gene is named only where the DNA matches it firmly.

v_gene,d_gene,CDR3aa
TRBV27,.,ASSLGGPTYEQY
TRBV12-3/TRBV12-4,.,ASSPPDRAF
TRBV4-3,TRBD2,ASSQFGTSSYEQY
TRBV6-5,.,ASSYSGGGTGELF
TRBV5-1,.,ASSLEVEYEQY
TRBV29-1,.,SGEGEDEQF
TRBV4-3,.,ASSLSTRGSYNEQF
TRBV5-1,.,ASSPSPDLHFTDTQY
TRBV13,.,ASSLERQFYGYT
TRBV12-3/TRBV12-4,TRBD2,ASLGGRAFNEQF
TRBV4-2,TRBD2,ASSQESSGIGETQY
TRBV3-1,.,ASSLRAGEQY
TRBV5-1,TRBD1,ASCPWDRGPYEQY
TRBV27,.,ASTSGSLLGYT
TRBV7-9,.,ASSSADRNNEQF
TRBV5-1,TRBD1,ASSLDGQGEEGYT
TRBV15,.,ATSRVPRDQTYEQY
TRBV7-9,.,ASTDLGLTETQY
TRBV5-1,.,ASSLGGTEQY
TRBV7-9,.,ASSDPSAYTDTQY
TRBV24-1,TRBD2,ATSDLPGGGTPYNEQF
TRBV6-2/TRBV6-3,TRBD2,ARSLRASGYNEQF
TRBV6-5,.,ASSDHSSYEQY